Here is one T cell receptor beta chain with its context. One end of the junction fails to match germline, which may point to a read error. Germline loops: CDR1 SGDLS, CDR2 YYNGEE. The CDR3 has 14 residues. This record belongs to a study of blood T cell repertoires in COVID-19. Sequencing was performed with immunoSEQ multiplex PCR; in TCRdb, only in-frame clones are kept and a portion is missing. The sample contains just under 150,000 clones, 84% of which appear only once. Sequencing was done on a sample of peripheral blood. The sequence was collected from a human donor in a cohort sampled during active COVID-19. This chain uses TRBV9 with TRBJ1-6; 7 positions agree with TRBD1. The CDR3 spells CASSVGADRDLLNF. In DNA, the CDR3 is TGTGCCAGCAGCGTAGGGGCCGACAGGGACCTTCTCAACTTT.